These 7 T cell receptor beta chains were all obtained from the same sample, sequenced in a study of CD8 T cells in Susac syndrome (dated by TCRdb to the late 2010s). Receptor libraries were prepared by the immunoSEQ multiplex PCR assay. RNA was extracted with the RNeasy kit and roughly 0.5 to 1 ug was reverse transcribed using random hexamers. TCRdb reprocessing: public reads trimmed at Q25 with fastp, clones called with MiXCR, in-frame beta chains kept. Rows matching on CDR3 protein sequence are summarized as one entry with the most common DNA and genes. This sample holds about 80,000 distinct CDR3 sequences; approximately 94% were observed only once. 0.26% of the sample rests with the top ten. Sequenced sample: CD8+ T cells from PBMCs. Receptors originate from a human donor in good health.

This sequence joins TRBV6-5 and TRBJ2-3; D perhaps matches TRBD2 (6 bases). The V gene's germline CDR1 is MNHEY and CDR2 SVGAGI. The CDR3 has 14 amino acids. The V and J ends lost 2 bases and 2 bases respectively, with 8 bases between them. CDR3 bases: TGTGCCAGCAGTTACGGGGGGATCACAGATACGCAGTATTTT. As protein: CASSYGGITDTQYF.

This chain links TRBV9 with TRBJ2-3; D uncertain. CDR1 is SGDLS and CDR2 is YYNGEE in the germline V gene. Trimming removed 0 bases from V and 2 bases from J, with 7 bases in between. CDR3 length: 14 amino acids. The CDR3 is CASSVGGFTDTQYF. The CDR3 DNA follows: TGTGCCAGCAGCGTAGGTGGATTCACAGATACGCAGTATTTT.

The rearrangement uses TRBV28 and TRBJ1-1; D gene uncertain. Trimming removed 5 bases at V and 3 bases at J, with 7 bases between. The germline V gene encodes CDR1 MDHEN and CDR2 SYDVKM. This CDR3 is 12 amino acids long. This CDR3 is CASSPVDTEAFF. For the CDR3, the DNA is TGTGCCAGCAGTCCCGTCGACACTGAAGCTTTCTTT.

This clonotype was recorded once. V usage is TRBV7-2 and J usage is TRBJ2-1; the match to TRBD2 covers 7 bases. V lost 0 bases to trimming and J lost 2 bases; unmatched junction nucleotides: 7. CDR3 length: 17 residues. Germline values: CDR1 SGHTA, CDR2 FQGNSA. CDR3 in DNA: TGTGCCAGCAGCTTAGCGGGGGGGGACTGGCCCTACAATGAGCAGTTCTTC. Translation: CASSLAGGDWPYNEQFF.

The CDR3 loop is CASSGLGGQGTDTQYF. In DNA form, the CDR3 reads TGTGCCAGCAGTGGGCTTGGGGGACAGGGAACAGATACGCAGTATTTT. J is TRBJ2-3 and V is TRBV27; 9 bases align to TRBD1. The CDR3 consists of 16 residues. Per the germline V gene, CDR1 is MNHEY and CDR2 is SMNVEV (reference sequence). J gave up 3 bases and V 5 bases, and 9 bases lay outside the gene matches.

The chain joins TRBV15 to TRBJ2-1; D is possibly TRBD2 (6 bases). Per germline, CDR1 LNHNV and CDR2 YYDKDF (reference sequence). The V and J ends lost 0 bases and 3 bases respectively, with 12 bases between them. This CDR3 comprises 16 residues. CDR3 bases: TGTGCCACCAGCAGAGATCGGGCGGGAATCTACAATGAGCAGTTCTTC. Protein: CATSRDRAGIYNEQFF.

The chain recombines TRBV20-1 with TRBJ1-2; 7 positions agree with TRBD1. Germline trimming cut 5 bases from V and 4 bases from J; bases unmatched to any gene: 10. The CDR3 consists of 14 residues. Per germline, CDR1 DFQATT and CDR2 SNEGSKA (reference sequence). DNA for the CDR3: TGCAGTGCTCTCCTCCGGGACAGTACCTATGGCTACACCTTC. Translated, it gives CSALLRDSTYGYTF.